The T cell receptor (beta chain) described here comes from a study of T cell responses to AZD1222 COVID-19 vaccine. The CDR3 is 13 residues long. Germline V gene sequence: CDR1 MNHNY, CDR2 SVGAGI (reference sequence). V was trimmed by 5 bases and J by 1 base, leaving 8 bases between them. The study, taken as a whole, reports: Compared with day 0, the breadth and depth of the Spike-specific TCR repertoire rose significantly after two doses of AZD1222. Reportedly, close to half of spike-specific TCRs are directed against unmutated variant regions. No day 14 peak samples; only post-peak repertoires were characterized.

Only in-frame clones appear in the TCRdb table, and some are missing; sequencing was by immunoSEQ multiplex PCR. The sample shows about 180,000 clones, around 93% of them seen only once. For this clone: Antigen unknown.

The sample consisted of peripheral blood, taken on day 0 of AZD1222 vaccination. The receptor was derived from an adult in good health. The V and J genes are TRBV6-6 and TRBJ1-1; D gene ambiguous. DNA for the CDR3: TGTGCCAGCAGTCGCACAGAGAACACTGAAGCTTTCTTT. Amino acid sequence: CASSRTENTEAFF.